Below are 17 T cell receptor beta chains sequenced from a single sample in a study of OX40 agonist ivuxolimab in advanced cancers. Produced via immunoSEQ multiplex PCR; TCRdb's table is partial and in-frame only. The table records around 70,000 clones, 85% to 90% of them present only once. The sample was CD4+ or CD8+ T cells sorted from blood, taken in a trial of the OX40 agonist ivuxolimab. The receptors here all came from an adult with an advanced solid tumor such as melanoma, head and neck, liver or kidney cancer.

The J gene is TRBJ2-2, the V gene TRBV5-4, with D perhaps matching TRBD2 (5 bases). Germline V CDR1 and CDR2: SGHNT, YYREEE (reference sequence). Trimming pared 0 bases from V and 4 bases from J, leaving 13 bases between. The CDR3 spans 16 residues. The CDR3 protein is CASSLASGIGTGELFF. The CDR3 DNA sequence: TGTGCCAGCAGCTTGGCGTCCGGGATCGGCACCGGGGAGCTGTTTTTT.

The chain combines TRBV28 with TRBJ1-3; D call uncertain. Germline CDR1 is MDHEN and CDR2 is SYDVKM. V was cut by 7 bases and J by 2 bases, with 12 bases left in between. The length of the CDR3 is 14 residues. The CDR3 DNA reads TGTGCCAGCATTCCTTGGGGTACTGGAAACACCATATATTTT. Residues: CASIPWGTGNTIYF.

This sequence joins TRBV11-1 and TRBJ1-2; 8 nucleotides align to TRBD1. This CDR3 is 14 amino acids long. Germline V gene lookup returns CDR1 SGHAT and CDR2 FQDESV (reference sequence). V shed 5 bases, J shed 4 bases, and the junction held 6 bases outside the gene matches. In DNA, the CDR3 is TGTGCCAGCAGCACGGACAGGGCGGGCTATGGCTACACCTTC. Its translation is CASSTDRAGYGYTF.

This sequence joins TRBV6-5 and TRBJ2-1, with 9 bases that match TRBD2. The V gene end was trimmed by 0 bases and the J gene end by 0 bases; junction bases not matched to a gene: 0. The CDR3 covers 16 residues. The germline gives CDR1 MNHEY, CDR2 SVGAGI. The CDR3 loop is CASSYSLAGSYNEQFF. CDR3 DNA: TGTGCCAGCAGTTACTCACTAGCGGGCTCCTACAATGAGCAGTTCTTC.

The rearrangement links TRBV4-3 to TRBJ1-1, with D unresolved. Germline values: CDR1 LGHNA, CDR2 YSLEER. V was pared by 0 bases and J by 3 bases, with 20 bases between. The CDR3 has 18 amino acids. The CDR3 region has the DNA TGCGCCAGCAGCCAAGACCCCTTAGGCCGAGAGTGGGACACTGAAGCTTTCTTT. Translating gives CASSQDPLGREWDTEAFF.

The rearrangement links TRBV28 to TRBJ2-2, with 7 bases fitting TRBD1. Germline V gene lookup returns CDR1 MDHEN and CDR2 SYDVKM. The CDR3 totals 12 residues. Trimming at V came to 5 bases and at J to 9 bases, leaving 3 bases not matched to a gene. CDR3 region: CASSNRGRELFF. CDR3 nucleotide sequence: TGTGCCAGCAGTAACAGGGGCCGGGAGCTGTTTTTT.

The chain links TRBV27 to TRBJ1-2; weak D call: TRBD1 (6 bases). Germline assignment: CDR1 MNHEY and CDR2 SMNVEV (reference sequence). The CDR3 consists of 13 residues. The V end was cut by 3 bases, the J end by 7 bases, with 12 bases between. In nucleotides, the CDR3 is TGTGCCAGCAGTTTTGGGGGGGCGCCTGGCTACACCTTC. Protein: CASSFGGAPGYTF.

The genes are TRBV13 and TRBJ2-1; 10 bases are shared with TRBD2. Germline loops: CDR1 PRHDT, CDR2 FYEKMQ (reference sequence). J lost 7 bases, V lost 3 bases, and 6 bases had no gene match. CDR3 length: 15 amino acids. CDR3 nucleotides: TGTGCCAGCAGCTTGACTAGCGGGTGGGTAAATGAGCAGTTCTTC. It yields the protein CASSLTSGWVNEQFF.

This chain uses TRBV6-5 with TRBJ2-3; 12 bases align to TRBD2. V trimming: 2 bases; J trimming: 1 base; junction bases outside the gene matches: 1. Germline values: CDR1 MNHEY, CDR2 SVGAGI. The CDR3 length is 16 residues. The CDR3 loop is CASSYGLAGRTDTQYF. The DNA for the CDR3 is TGTGCCAGCAGTTACGGACTAGCGGGACGCACAGATACGCAGTATTTT.

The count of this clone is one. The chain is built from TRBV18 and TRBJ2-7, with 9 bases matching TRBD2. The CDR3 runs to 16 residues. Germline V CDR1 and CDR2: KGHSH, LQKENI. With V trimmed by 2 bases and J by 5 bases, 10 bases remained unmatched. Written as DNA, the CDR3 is TGTGCCAGCTCACCAGCAGGAGGGGGACTAGCCAACGAGCAGTACTTC. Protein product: CASSPAGGGLANEQYF.

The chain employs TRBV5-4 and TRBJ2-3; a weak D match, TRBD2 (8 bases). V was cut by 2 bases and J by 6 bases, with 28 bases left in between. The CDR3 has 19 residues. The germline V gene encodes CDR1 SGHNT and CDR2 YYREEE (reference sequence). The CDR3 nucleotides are TGTGCCAGCAGCTTACTGACAGGGAGGAATAGCGGGGCACGCGATACGCAGTATTTT. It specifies CASSLLTGRNSGARDTQYF.

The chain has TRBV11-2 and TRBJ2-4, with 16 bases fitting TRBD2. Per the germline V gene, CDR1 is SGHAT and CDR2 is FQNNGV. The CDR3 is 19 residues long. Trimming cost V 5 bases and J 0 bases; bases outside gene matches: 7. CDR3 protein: CASSAPGLAGGLAKNIQYF. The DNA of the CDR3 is TGTGCCAGCAGCGCACCGGGACTAGCGGGAGGGTTAGCCAAAAACATTCAGTACTTC.

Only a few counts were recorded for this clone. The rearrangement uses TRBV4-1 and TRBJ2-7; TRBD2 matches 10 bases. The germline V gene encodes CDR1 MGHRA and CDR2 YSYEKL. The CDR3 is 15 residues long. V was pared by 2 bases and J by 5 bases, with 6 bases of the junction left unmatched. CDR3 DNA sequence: TGCGCCAGCAGCCAACCCAGCGGGAGGGCCCACGAGCAGTACTTC. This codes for CASSQPSGRAHEQYF.

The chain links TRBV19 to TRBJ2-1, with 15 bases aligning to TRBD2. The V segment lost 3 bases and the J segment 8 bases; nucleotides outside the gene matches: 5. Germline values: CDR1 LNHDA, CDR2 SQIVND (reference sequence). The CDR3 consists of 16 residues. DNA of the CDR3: TGTGCCAGTAGTATCGGGACTAGCGGGAGGTATTATGAGCAGTTCTTC. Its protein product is CASSIGTSGRYYEQFF.

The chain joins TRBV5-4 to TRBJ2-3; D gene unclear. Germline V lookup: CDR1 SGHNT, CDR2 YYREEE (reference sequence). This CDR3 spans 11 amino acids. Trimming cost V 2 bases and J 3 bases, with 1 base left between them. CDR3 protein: CASSFTDTQYF. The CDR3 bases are TGTGCCAGCAGCTTTACAGATACGCAGTATTTT.

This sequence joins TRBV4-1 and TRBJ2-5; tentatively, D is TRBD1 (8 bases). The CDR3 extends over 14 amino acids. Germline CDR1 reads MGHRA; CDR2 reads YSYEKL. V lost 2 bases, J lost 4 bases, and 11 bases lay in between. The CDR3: CASSQNRGGETQYF. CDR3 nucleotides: TGCGCCAGCAGCCAAAACAGGGGGGGAGAGACCCAGTACTTC.

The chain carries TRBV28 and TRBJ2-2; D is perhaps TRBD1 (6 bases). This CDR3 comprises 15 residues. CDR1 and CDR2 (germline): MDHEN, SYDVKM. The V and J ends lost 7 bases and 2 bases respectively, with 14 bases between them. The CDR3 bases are TGTGCCAGCATCATGACAGGACCTAACACCGGGGAGCTGTTTTTT. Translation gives CASIMTGPNTGELFF.